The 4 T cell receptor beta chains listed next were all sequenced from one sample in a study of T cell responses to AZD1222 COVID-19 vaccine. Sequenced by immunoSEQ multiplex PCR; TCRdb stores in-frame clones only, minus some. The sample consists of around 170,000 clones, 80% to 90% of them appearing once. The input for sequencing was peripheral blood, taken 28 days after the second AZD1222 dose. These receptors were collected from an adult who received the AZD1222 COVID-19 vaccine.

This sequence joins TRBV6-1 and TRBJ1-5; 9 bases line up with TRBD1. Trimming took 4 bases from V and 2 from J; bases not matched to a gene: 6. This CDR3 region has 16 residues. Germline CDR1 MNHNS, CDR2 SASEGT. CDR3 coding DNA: TGTGCCAGCAGTGGCCACAGGGGGCCGGGCAATCAGCCCCAGCATTTT. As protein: CASSGHRGPGNQPQHF.

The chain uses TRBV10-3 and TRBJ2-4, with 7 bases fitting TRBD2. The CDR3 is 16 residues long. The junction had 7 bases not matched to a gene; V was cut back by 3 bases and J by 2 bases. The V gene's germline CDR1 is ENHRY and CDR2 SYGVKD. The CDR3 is CAISEGRGRTKNIQYF. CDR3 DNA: TGTGCCATCAGTGAAGGGAGGGGTAGAACCAAAAACATTCAGTACTTC.

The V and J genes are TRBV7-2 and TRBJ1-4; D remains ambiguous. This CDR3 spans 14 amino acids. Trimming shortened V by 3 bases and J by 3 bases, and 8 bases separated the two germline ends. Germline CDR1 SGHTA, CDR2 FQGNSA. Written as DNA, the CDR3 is TGTGCCAGCAGCTTTGCCGCGGCTAATGAAAAACTGTTTTTT. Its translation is CASSFAAANEKLFF.

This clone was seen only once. In DNA form, the CDR3 reads TGTGCCAGCAGCCCTAAAAATGAGGGGGGTAAGACTGAAGCTTTCTTT. Its protein product is CASSPKNEGGKTEAFF. The chain links TRBV4-2 to TRBJ1-1; TRBD1 might be the D (6 bases). The germline V gene encodes CDR1 LGHNA and CDR2 YNFKEQ. V was shortened by 4 bases and J by 5 bases, with 20 bases between the two germline ends. This CDR3 has 16 amino acids.